The rows below give T cell receptor beta chains drawn from one sample of a study of long-term antiretroviral therapy in people with HIV. The table came from immunoSEQ multiplex PCR; TCRdb's copy has only in-frame clones and leaves some out. The sample holds roughly 19,000 clones, approximately 80% seen once. The input for sequencing was unsorted PBMCs, taken 1.2 years after starting antiretroviral therapy. These receptors all stem from a woman in her thirties or forties with HIV. Each CDR3 is given with its conserved first and last residue. The order of the fields is J gene, V gene, D gene, CDR3 protein. A D gene is named only where the DNA matches it firmly.

TRBJ2-7 | TRBV6-1 | - | CASSDQRVTPSEQYF
TRBJ2-2 | TRBV15 | - | CATSRPPGGEGAGPGELFF
TRBJ2-7 | TRBV6-1 | - | CASSEIGPEQYF
TRBJ1-2 | TRBV19 | - | CASSTDGKNYGYTF
TRBJ2-7 | TRBV29-1 | - | CSVAGSSYEQYF
TRBJ1-1 | TRBV5-1 | TRBD1 | CASSWTGGNTEAFF
TRBJ2-7 | TRBV6-1 | TRBD2 | CASSEALGSSGSSPYEQYF
TRBJ2-7 | TRBV10-3 | TRBD1 | CAIKDRGYEQYF
TRBJ1-1 | TRBV5-1 | - | CASRITGDEAFF
TRBJ2-7 | TRBV2 | TRBD2 | CASSEIAGYEQYF
TRBJ2-7 | TRBV30 | - | CAYRPLGTYEQYF
TRBJ2-1 | TRBV6-6 | TRBD1 | CASSPTGRNEQFF
TRBJ2-3 | TRBV7-9 | - | CASSPPANHDTQYF
TRBJ2-2 | TRBV19 | - | CASSMGVGKLFF
TRBJ1-5 | TRBV19 | - | CASSKAVNNQPQHF
TRBJ2-5 | TRBV2 | TRBD2 | CASSLYSGTSAQYF
TRBJ1-1 | TRBV7-8 | - | CATARGFTEAFF
TRBJ1-5 | TRBV7-2 | TRBD1 | CASRRGTGSNQPQHF
TRBJ2-3 | TRBV5-1 | TRBD1 | CASTDRADTQYF
TRBJ2-2 | TRBV6-5 | - | CATPSQRNTGELFF
TRBJ2-3 | TRBV7-9 | TRBD2 | CASSSTSGRKYYTQYF
TRBJ2-5 | TRBV7-2 | TRBD2 | CASSLSGLAGETQYF
TRBJ2-7 | TRBV2 | TRBD2 | CASKSARMTSGKNEQYF
TRBJ2-7 | TRBV28 | TRBD1 | CASSRMSGTGNLYEQYF
TRBJ2-5 | TRBV18 | TRBD2 | CASSPWTSAGETQYF
TRBJ2-1 | TRBV2 | TRBD2 | CASRGLAGGFNEQFF
TRBJ1-5 | TRBV4-3 | - | CASSQEPRNQPQHF
TRBJ2-2 | TRBV5-4 | TRBD1 | CASSFFGTGLTGELFF